The clone carrying this TCR beta chain showed up just a few times. Its cognate antigen is unknown. The data stem from a study of cytomegalovirus exposure and HLA in healthy donors. The study, taken as a whole, reports: Links to common viral pathogens appeared, in a later analysis, for several of the most significant clusters.

Use of 60 Vbeta and 13 Jbeta primers characterized the PCR. Only in-frame clones appear in the TCRdb table, and some are missing; sequencing was by immunoSEQ multiplex PCR. The sample holds roughly 140,000 clones; roughly 79% are singletons and the top ten take 0.55% to 0.8%. The material sequenced was PBMCs. This receptor was identified in a male donor in good health and CMV-seronegative.

The CDR3 sequence: CASSVTPRTGENYGYTF. The CDR3 nucleotides read TGTGCCAGCAGCGTGACACCTAGGACAGGGGAGAACTATGGCTACACCTTC. The chain joins TRBV9 to TRBJ1-2; TRBD1 aligns across 9 bases. The CDR3 covers 17 residues. Losses at the gene ends were 2 bases for V and 2 bases for J; bases not matched to a gene: 10. The germline gives CDR1 SGDLS, CDR2 YYNGEE.